Following are 19 T cell receptor beta chains from one sample sequenced in a study of T cell responses to AZD1222 COVID-19 vaccine. TCRdb's copy holds only in-frame clones and misses some; the assay was immunoSEQ multiplex PCR. The table lists just under 150,000 clones, approximately 89% of them singletons. Material: peripheral blood, obtained 28 days after the second AZD1222 dose. Source of these receptors: an adult who received the AZD1222 COVID-19 vaccine.

CDR3 in amino acids: CASSQPDRGEGYTF. DNA for the CDR3: TGTGCCAGCAGCCAGCCAGACAGGGGGGAAGGCTACACCTTC. This chain joins TRBV4-2 and TRBJ1-2; 9 nucleotides agree with TRBD1. V lost 3 bases and J lost 8; bases outside the gene matches: 7. The germline V gene encodes CDR1 LGHNA and CDR2 YNFKEQ. CDR3 length: 14 amino acids.

The chain links TRBV28 to TRBJ1-2, with D tentatively TRBD1 (6 bases). The CDR3 extends over 12 amino acids. V was shortened by 10 bases and J by 5 bases, with 14 bases between the two germline ends. Germline lookup yields CDR1 MDHEN and CDR2 SYDVKM. CDR3 sequence (DNA): TGTGCCACCTTGGACAGTGCGTATGGCTACACCTTC. It encodes CATLDSAYGYTF.

This clone was found a few times. This CDR3 is CASSQTGSEAFF. The CDR3 DNA follows: TGTGCCAGCAGTCAGACAGGGTCTGAAGCTTTCTTT. The chain couples TRBV27 to TRBJ1-1, with 7 bases identical to TRBD1. V trimming: 5 bases; J trimming: 6 bases; junction bases outside the gene matches: 3. Germline V gene data show CDR1 as MNHEY and CDR2 as SMNVEV (reference sequence). The length of the CDR3 is 12 residues.

This clone was detected only once. The V gene is TRBV6-5, the J gene TRBJ1-5; D not resolved. CDR3 length: 15 residues. V lost 0 bases and J 0 bases, leaving 6 bases between the germline ends. CDR1 MNHEY and CDR2 SVGAGI come from the germline V gene. The CDR3 sequence: CASSYSRDSNQPQHF. CDR3 bases: TGTGCCAGCAGTTACTCACGAGATAGCAATCAGCCCCAGCATTTT.

This chain joins TRBV20-1 and TRBJ1-1; no clear D. V shed 3 bases and J shed 3 bases, with 38 bases lying between them. The CDR3 has 22 amino acids. Germline assignment: CDR1 DFQATT and CDR2 SNEGSKA (reference sequence). Here the CDR3 reads CSASPPRLVAGHWTRAYTEAFF. DNA for the CDR3: TGCAGTGCTAGTCCCCCGCGACTCGTGGCCGGGCACTGGACCCGAGCGTACACTGAAGCTTTCTTT.

V usage is TRBV14 and J usage is TRBJ2-2; 11 positions agree with TRBD2. Trimming cost V 4 bases and J 6 bases; bases outside gene matches: 10. Germline CDR1 SGHDN, CDR2 FVKESK. The CDR3 is 17 residues long. The CDR3: CASSPYSGRARPGELFF. As DNA, the CDR3 is TGTGCCAGCAGCCCCTATAGCGGGAGGGCCCGGCCCGGGGAGCTGTTTTTT. Filled out from reference TRBV14 and TRBJ2-2, the complete variable domain reads EAGVTQFPSHSVIEKGQTVTLRCDPISGHDNLYWYRRVMGKEIKFLLHFVKESKQDESGMPNNRFLAERTGGTYSTLKVQPAELEDSGVYFCASSPYSGRARPGELFFGEGSRLTVL.

This clone was seen once. The genes are TRBV10-3 and TRBJ1-1, with 11 bases that match TRBD1. V shed 4 bases and J 6 bases; nucleotides not matched to a gene: 1. The CDR3 has 13 residues. Germline V gene data show CDR1 as ENHRY and CDR2 as SYGVKD. CDR3 DNA sequence: TGTGCCATCAGTGGGACAGGGGGCGCTGAAGCTTTCTTT. Its protein product is CAISGTGGAEAFF.

This clone appeared once. The chain combines TRBV19 with TRBJ1-4; D remains unclear. Between the trimmed V and J ends, which lost 3 bases and 7 bases, there was a span of 12 bases. CDR1 and CDR2 (germline): LNHDA, SQIVND (reference sequence). The CDR3 has 14 residues. The CDR3 protein is CASSMEGLSEKLFF. The DNA for the CDR3 is TGTGCCAGTAGTATGGAAGGGTTGAGTGAAAAACTGTTTTTT.

The J gene is TRBJ2-2, the V gene TRBV9; D is undetermined. Trimming shortened V by 0 bases and J by 5 bases, and 14 bases separated the two germline ends. Germline values: CDR1 SGDLS, CDR2 YYNGEE. CDR3 length: 16 amino acids. CDR3 loop: CASSVATTLRTGELFF. The CDR3 region has the DNA TGTGCCAGCAGCGTAGCCACGACCCTTAGGACCGGGGAGCTGTTTTTT.

The chain employs TRBV4-2 and TRBJ1-5; 7 bases agree with TRBD1. The length of the CDR3 is 16 residues. CDR1 is LGHNA, CDR2 YNFKEQ, per germline. V dropped 1 base and J dropped 6; count of bases not matched to a gene: 9. The CDR3 DNA reads TGTGCCAGCAGCCAAGCGGGACAGTATCCCGGTCAGCCCCAGCATTTT. As protein: CASSQAGQYPGQPQHF.

The rearrangement links TRBV27 to TRBJ2-7; a weak D match, TRBD2 (5 bases). Trimming removed 5 bases from V and 3 bases from J, with 11 bases in between. The CDR3 loop spans 13 amino acids. The germline V gene encodes CDR1 MNHEY and CDR2 SMNVEV (reference sequence). CDR3 bases: TGTGCCAGCAGTAGGAGCGGAAACTACGAGCAGTACTTC. Translation gives CASSRSGNYEQYF.

The chain joins TRBV5-4 to TRBJ2-3; TRBD2 matches at 7 bases. Germline trimming cut 4 bases from V and 1 base from J; bases unmatched to any gene: 9. The germline V gene encodes CDR1 SGHNT and CDR2 YYREEE (reference sequence). The CDR3 contains 16 residues. In nucleotides, the CDR3 is TGTGCCAGCAGCCTGGGACTAAGCGGTCGCACAGATACGCAGTATTTT. The encoded protein is CASSLGLSGRTDTQYF.

The chain is built from TRBV20-1 and TRBJ2-7; weak D call: TRBD1 (6 bases). CDR1 and CDR2 (germline): DFQATT, SNEGSKA (reference sequence). V was cut by 3 bases and J by 7 bases, with 10 bases left in between. This CDR3 spans 11 amino acids. CDR3 bases: TGCAGTGCTAGGGGGGCGCGGGAGCAGTACTTC. It yields the protein CSARGAREQYF.

This rearrangement joins TRBV27 to TRBJ1-4, with D hard to call. Germline-derived CDR1 and CDR2 are MNHEY and SMNVEV (reference sequence). This CDR3 contains 13 residues. Trimming removed 6 bases at V and 7 bases at J, with 12 bases between. The DNA of the CDR3 is TGTGCCAGCAGCGCGGCGGGCTCTGAAAAACTGTTTTTT. Translating it yields CASSAAGSEKLFF.

The chain links TRBV29-1 to TRBJ1-2, with 11 nucleotides matching TRBD1. This CDR3 contains 12 residues. V lost 5 bases and J lost 7; bases outside the gene matches: 3. Germline CDR1 and CDR2: SQVTM and ANQGSEA. The CDR3: CSVQGQGAGYTF. For the CDR3, the DNA is TGCAGCGTTCAAGGACAGGGGGCTGGCTACACCTTC.

The chain uses TRBV3-1 (or the pseudogene TRBV3-2) and TRBJ1-4; D uncertain. The germline gives CDR1 LGHDT, CDR2 YNNKEL (reference sequence). The CDR3 is 13 residues long. The ends were cut back, 1 base at V and 7 bases at J, with 7 bases in the middle. The CDR3 spells CASSQGGVEKLFF. The DNA of the CDR3 is TGTGCCAGCAGCCAAGGAGGTGTTGAAAAACTGTTTTTT.

V and J are TRBV5-1 and TRBJ1-5; D might be TRBD1 (6 bases). Per the germline V gene, CDR1 is SGHRS and CDR2 is YFSETQ. The CDR3 covers 15 residues. Trimming cost V 4 bases and J 4 bases, with 15 bases left between them. In nucleotides, the CDR3 is TGCGCCAGCAGCCAGGGTGGGGGGGCTAATCAGCCCCAGCATTTT. Its translation: CASSQGGGANQPQHF. The full variable domain, its missing parts supplied by reference TRBV5-1 and TRBJ1-5, is KAGVTQTPRYLIKTRGQQVTLSCSPISGHRSVSWYQQTPGQGLQFLFEYFSETQRNKGNFPGRFSGRQFSNSRSEMNVSTLELGDSALYLCASSQGGGANQPQHFGDGTRLSIL.

This clone was seen a single time. The CDR3 here is CASSSYYEQYF. For the CDR3, the DNA is TGTGCCAGCAGCTCCTACTACGAGCAGTACTTC. The chain combines TRBV5-6 with TRBJ2-7; the D is unclear. V shed 3 bases and J shed 3 bases, with 4 bases lying between them. CDR1 is SGHDT and CDR2 is YYEEEE in the germline V gene. CDR3 length equals 11 residues.

The CDR3 here is CASSVGETGEQFF. The CDR3 bases are TGTGCCAGTAGTGTTGGGGAGACAGGTGAGCAGTTCTTC. The rearrangement joins TRBV19 to TRBJ2-1; tentatively, D is TRBD1 (6 bases). The CDR3 has 13 amino acids. Trimming removed 5 bases at V and 9 bases at J, with 14 bases between. Germline V CDR1 and CDR2: LNHDA, SQIVND (reference sequence).